What follows are 14 T cell receptor beta chains derived from one specimen sequenced in a study of blood T cell repertoires in COVID-19. The table came from immunoSEQ multiplex PCR; TCRdb's copy has only in-frame clones and leaves some out. The repertoire includes about 59,000 clones, roughly 80% of them detected once, and 9.7% sits in the top ten. The source material was peripheral blood. All receptors come from a human donor in a cohort sampled during active COVID-19.

The rearrangement joins TRBV4-3 to TRBJ1-2; D uncertain. The CDR3 is 16 amino acids. Germline CDR1 is LGHNA and CDR2 is YSLEER. The ends were cut back, 0 bases at V and 0 bases at J, with 11 bases in the middle. This chain's CDR3 is CASSQDVQPANYGYTF. In DNA, the CDR3 is TGCGCCAGCAGCCAAGATGTACAGCCGGCTAACTATGGCTACACCTTC.

The V call is TRBV7-2, the J call TRBJ2-5; no definite D call. This CDR3 is 14 amino acids long. Per germline, CDR1 SGHTA and CDR2 FQGNSA. Trimming left V 1 base short and J 5 bases short, with 11 bases between. DNA of the CDR3: TGTGCCAGCAGCTTAGGGCCTGAGAGGGAGACCCAGTACTTC. It encodes CASSLGPERETQYF.

The genes are TRBV7-2 and TRBJ2-1, with TRBD2 identical over 13 bases. The germline V gene has CDR1 SGHTA and CDR2 FQGNSA. The V segment lost 1 base and the J segment 6 bases; nucleotides outside the gene matches: 3. This CDR3 has 16 residues. The CDR3 nucleotides are TGTGCCAGCAGCTTAGGGACTAGCGGGAGAAGCAATGAGCAGTTCTTC. Translating it yields CASSLGTSGRSNEQFF.

The rearrangement uses TRBV19 and TRBJ2-2, with D perhaps TRBD1 (6 bases). Germline loops: CDR1 LNHDA, CDR2 SQIVND (reference sequence). Between the trimmed V and J ends, which lost 7 bases and 5 bases, there was a span of 20 bases. The CDR3 has 16 residues. The CDR3 DNA reads TGTGCCAGTACCAGTCCTTCGACAGGCTATACCGGGGAGCTGTTTTTT. This gives the protein CASTSPSTGYTGELFF.

The chain combines TRBV7-3 with TRBJ2-7; 9 nucleotides agree with TRBD2. The J segment lost 7 bases and the V segment lost 7 bases, leaving 2 bases of the junction unmatched. The CDR3 runs to 11 residues. Germline lookup yields CDR1 SGHTA and CDR2 FQGTGA. The CDR3 spells CASTSGKEQYF. CDR3 DNA sequence: TGTGCCAGCACTAGCGGGAAGGAGCAGTACTTC.

The V and J genes are TRBV2 and TRBJ2-7, with 16 bases identical to TRBD2. Trimming at V came to 6 bases and at J to 5 bases, leaving 7 bases not matched to a gene. Germline CDR1 is SNHLY and CDR2 is FYNNEI. CDR3 length: 16 amino acids. The CDR3 reads CASRPGTSGRAHEQYF. The DNA for the CDR3 is TGTGCCAGCAGACCCGGGACTAGCGGGAGGGCCCACGAGCAGTACTTC.

The rearrangement links TRBV28 to TRBJ2-1; D may be TRBD2 (6 bases). The V end lost 8 bases, the J end lost 4 bases, and 15 bases lay between the germline ends. The CDR3 has 14 amino acids. Germline CDR1 MDHEN, CDR2 SYDVKM. CDR3 DNA: TGTGCCAGCGGGATATTAGCGGTATACAATGAGCAGTTCTTC. Translating it yields CASGILAVYNEQFF.

The J gene is TRBJ2-3, the V gene TRBV18; unclear D gene. Germline CDR1 and CDR2: KGHSH and LQKENI. Trimming removed 0 bases at V and 1 base at J, with 17 bases between. The CDR3 has 18 amino acids. The CDR3 sequence is CASSPPSVALFGTDTQYF. The CDR3 nucleotides read TGTGCCAGCTCACCACCATCAGTCGCCCTTTTTGGCACAGATACGCAGTATTTT.

The genes are TRBV11-2 and TRBJ2-1, with D perhaps matching TRBD2 (6 bases). This CDR3 contains 13 residues. CDR1 and CDR2 from the germline V gene are SGHAT and FQNNGV. The ends were cut back, 7 bases at V and 9 bases at J, with 16 bases in the middle. The DNA of the CDR3 is TGTGCCAGCACCCATCGGACTACGGTTGAGCAGTTCTTC. Its translation: CASTHRTTVEQFF.

This chain links TRBV4-2 with TRBJ2-2; D ambiguous. The ends were cut back, 4 bases at V and 3 bases at J, with 12 bases in the middle. CDR3 length: 15 residues. The V gene's germline CDR1 is LGHNA and CDR2 YNFKEQ. CDR3 nucleotide sequence: TGTGCCAGCAGCCCCAGCGTCGGTGACACCGGGGAGCTGTTTTTT. Its translation: CASSPSVGDTGELFF.

V and J are TRBV19 and TRBJ2-7, with D unclear. This CDR3 spans 14 amino acids. The V end lost 1 base, the J end lost 2 bases, and 9 bases lay between the germline ends. The germline V gene has CDR1 LNHDA and CDR2 SQIVND (reference sequence). In DNA form, the CDR3 reads TGTGCCAGTAGTATAGGGGCGCAGGCCTACGAGCAGTACTTC. Translation gives CASSIGAQAYEQYF.

The chain joins TRBV28 to TRBJ2-5, with 8 bases lining up with TRBD2. The germline gives CDR1 MDHEN, CDR2 SYDVKM. The CDR3 consists of 14 residues. V lost 6 bases and J lost 5; bases outside the gene matches: 8. The CDR3 DNA reads TGTGCCAGCAGCACCCCCCGGGGGGGGGAGACCCAGTACTTC. The encoded protein is CASSTPRGGETQYF.

The chain recombines TRBV28 with TRBJ1-1; TRBD1 is a possible D gene (5 bases). The ends were cut back, 2 bases at V and 1 base at J, with 14 bases in the middle. The CDR3 covers 16 residues. In germline, CDR1 is MDHEN, CDR2 SYDVKM. The CDR3 DNA reads as TGTGCCAGCAGTTTAACCAGGGCCCTTGGGAACACTGAAGCTTTCTTT. Its protein is CASSLTRALGNTEAFF. Looking up the rest from reference TRBV28 and TRBJ1-1 gives the full variable domain: DVKVTQSSRYLVKRTGEKVFLECVQDMDHENMFWYRQDPGLGLRLIYFSYDVKMKEKGDIPEGYSVSREKKERFSLILESASTNQTSMYLCASSLTRALGNTEAFFGQGTRLTVV.

This sequence joins TRBV27 and TRBJ2-7; possibly TRBD2 for D (5 bases). V lost 5 bases, J lost 0 bases, and 11 bases lay in between. Germline V gene data show CDR1 as MNHEY and CDR2 as SMNVEV (reference sequence). This CDR3 is 14 amino acids long. The CDR3, as DNA: TGTGCCAGCAGTGTTGCGGGCCACTCCTACGAGCAGTACTTC. It is translated as CASSVAGHSYEQYF.